One sample yielded the 14 T cell receptor beta chains listed below, sequenced in a study of OX40 agonist ivuxolimab in advanced cancers. The repertoire was sequenced with immunoSEQ multiplex PCR; TCRdb's copy has only in-frame clones and lacks some. Of about 73,000 clones detected, about 80% appear once; the ten largest clones hold 2.4%. This sample comprised CD4+ or CD8+ T cells sorted from blood, obtained in a trial of the OX40 agonist ivuxolimab. The receptors derive from an adult with an advanced solid tumor such as melanoma, head and neck, liver or kidney cancer.

In this sample, this clone turned up once. J is TRBJ2-2 and V is TRBV5-1; 8 positions match TRBD1. The ends lost 2 bases at V and 8 bases at J; junction bases unmatched: 8. Germline V gene sequence: CDR1 SGHRS, CDR2 YFSETQ. The CDR3 loop spans 15 amino acids. The CDR3 here is CASSFGDRTWGELFF. CDR3 DNA: TGCGCCAGCAGCTTCGGGGACAGGACTTGGGGGGAGCTGTTTTTT.

The rearrangement links TRBV5-1 to TRBJ2-3, with 12 bases fitting TRBD2. Trimming took 6 bases from V and 2 from J; bases not matched to a gene: 7. The germline CDR1 and CDR2 sequences are SGHRS and YFSETQ. CDR3 length: 16 residues. In DNA, the CDR3 is TGCGCCAGCATTCGGGGGACTAGCGGGTCCACAGATACGCAGTATTTT. Encoded protein: CASIRGTSGSTDTQYF.

This clone was detected a few times. This chain links TRBV18 with TRBJ2-2, with D possibly matching TRBD2 (5 bases). The V and J ends lost 3 bases and 6 bases respectively, with 14 bases between them. The CDR3 is 15 residues long. Germline V CDR1 and CDR2: KGHSH, LQKENI. The CDR3 is CASSPESGKSGELFF. In DNA form, the CDR3 reads TGTGCCAGCTCACCGGAATCGGGGAAATCCGGGGAGCTGTTTTTT.

The V and J genes are TRBV18 and TRBJ1-2; TRBD1 matches at 10 bases. Germline V gives CDR1 KGHSH, CDR2 LQKENI. Losses at the gene ends were 4 bases for V and 7 bases for J; bases not matched to a gene: 15. The CDR3 sequence is 17 residues long. For the CDR3, the DNA is TGTGCCAGCTCACAACTCTCGGGGACAGGGGAACGAAGTGGCTACACCTTC. Encoded protein: CASSQLSGTGERSGYTF.

The chain combines TRBV4-1 with TRBJ2-5, with D maybe TRBD1 (5 bases). Germline CDR1 is MGHRA and CDR2 is YSYEKL. V was pared by 2 bases and J by 2 bases, with 9 bases between. CDR3 size: 14 residues. The CDR3: CASSQPTAQETQYF. CDR3 bases: TGCGCCAGCAGCCAACCGACAGCACAAGAGACCCAGTACTTC.

The chain links TRBV7-3 to TRBJ1-6; D possibly corresponds to TRBD1 (6 bases). Looked up from germline, CDR1 is SGHTA and CDR2 is FQGTGA. V was trimmed by 5 bases and J by 7 bases, leaving 15 bases between them. This CDR3 has 15 amino acids. CDR3 sequence reads: CASSLNRDSNSPLHF. The DNA for the CDR3 is TGTGCCAGCAGCCTTAACAGGGATTCAAATTCACCCCTCCACTTT.

This rearrangement joins TRBV30 to TRBJ1-6, with D possibly TRBD1 on 6 matching bases. The germline V gene encodes CDR1 GTSNPN and CDR2 SVGIG (reference sequence). This CDR3 comprises 14 residues. V was shortened by 2 bases and J by 10 bases, with 15 bases between the two germline ends. In DNA, the CDR3 is TGTGCCTGGAGTCAGGGGACTCTGGGGTCACCCCTCCACTTT. Its protein product is CAWSQGTLGSPLHF.

The genes are TRBV11-3 and TRBJ2-7, with a possible D match to TRBD1 (6 bases). Germline values: CDR1 SGHNT, CDR2 YENEEA. V was clipped by 8 bases and J by 1 base, with 12 bases between them. The length of the CDR3 is 13 residues. CDR3 bases: TGTGCCAGCCGGGGAACAGGGTCCTACGAGCAGTACTTC. Encoded protein: CASRGTGSYEQYF.

J is TRBJ1-1 and V is TRBV7-9; the D is unclear. Trimming stripped 3 bases from V and 0 bases from J, with 11 bases between. Germline CDR1 SEHNR, CDR2 FQNEAQ (reference sequence). The CDR3 totals 15 residues. The CDR3 DNA follows: TGTGCCAGCAGCTTCTGGGAAGGCATGAACACTGAAGCTTTCTTT. Translation gives CASSFWEGMNTEAFF.

The gene calls are TRBV5-8 and TRBJ2-6, with D maybe TRBD1 (6 bases). The V gene's germline CDR1 is SGHTS and CDR2 YDEGEE. The CDR3 contains 16 residues. V gave up 4 bases and J gave up 0 bases, with 11 bases separating them. CDR3 coding DNA: TGTGCCAGCAGCCGCTCAGGGGTCTCTGGGGCCAACGTCCTGACTTTC. This encodes CASSRSGVSGANVLTF. Using reference TRBV5-8 and TRBJ2-6 for the parts outside the CDR3, the full variable domain is EAGVTQSPTHLIKTRGQQATLRCSPISGHTSVYWYQQALGLGLQFLLWYDEGEERNRGNFPPRFSGRQFPNYSSELNVNALELEDSALYLCASSRSGVSGANVLTFGAGSRLTVL.

This chain connects TRBV6-5 to TRBJ1-6; unclear D gene. The CDR3 runs 12 residues. The germline gives CDR1 MNHEY, CDR2 SVGAGI. Trimming took 2 bases from V and 8 from J, leaving 4 bases between them. The CDR3 coding sequence is TGTGCCAGCAGTTACGGGGATTCACCCCTCCACTTT. This encodes CASSYGDSPLHF.

This chain uses TRBV19 with TRBJ2-7; 10 bases are shared with TRBD1. From germline, CDR1 is LNHDA and CDR2 SQIVND (reference sequence). The V gene end was trimmed by 6 bases and the J gene end by 5 bases; junction bases not matched to a gene: 7. This CDR3 region has 14 residues. DNA for the CDR3: TGTGCCAGTAGACGGACAGGGGGGGGTCACGAGCAGTACTTC. This encodes CASRRTGGGHEQYF.

The genes are TRBV6-5 and TRBJ2-5; 9 bases align to TRBD2. J gave up 6 bases and V 0 bases, and 8 bases lay outside the gene matches. The CDR3 covers 16 residues. Germline V gives CDR1 MNHEY, CDR2 SVGAGI. The CDR3 reads CASSYSDSGSIQTQYF. The CDR3 nucleotides read TGTGCCAGCAGTTACTCGGATAGCGGGAGTATCCAGACCCAGTACTTC.

This clone has only a few counts. This chain uses TRBV19 with TRBJ1-6, with D unresolved. Trimming removed 1 base from V and 6 bases from J, with 7 bases in between. The CDR3 covers 14 residues. Germline CDR1 is LNHDA and CDR2 is SQIVND (reference sequence). The CDR3 coding sequence is TGTGCCAGTAGTATAGGGACGGTTAATTCACCCCTCCACTTT. It codes for CASSIGTVNSPLHF.